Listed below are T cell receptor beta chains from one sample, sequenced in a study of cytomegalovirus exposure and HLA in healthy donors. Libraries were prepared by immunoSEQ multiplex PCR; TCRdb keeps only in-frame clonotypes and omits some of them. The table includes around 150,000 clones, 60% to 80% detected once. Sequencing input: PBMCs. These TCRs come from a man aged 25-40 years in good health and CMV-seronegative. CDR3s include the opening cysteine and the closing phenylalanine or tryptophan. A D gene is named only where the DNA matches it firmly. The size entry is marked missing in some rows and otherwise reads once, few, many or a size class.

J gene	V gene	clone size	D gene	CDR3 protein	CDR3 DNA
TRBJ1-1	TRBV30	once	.	CAWKMAGSSAFF	TGTGCCTGGAAGATGGCCGGGTCCTCTGCTTTCTTT
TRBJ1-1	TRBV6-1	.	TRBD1	CASSELGTVGSMGEAFF	TGTGCCAGCAGTGAATTGGGGACAGTAGGATCTATGGGTGAAGCTTTCTTT
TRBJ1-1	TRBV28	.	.	CASSLLRTEAFF	TGTGCCAGCAGCCTATTGCGCACTGAAGCTTTCTTT
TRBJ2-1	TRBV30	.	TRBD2	CAWSGGSGAGSYNEQFF	TGTGCCTGGAGCGGAGGTAGCGGGGCTGGCTCCTACAATGAGCAGTTCTTC
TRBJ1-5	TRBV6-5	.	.	CASSYQTGSQPQHF	TGTGCCAGCAGTTACCAAACAGGGAGTCAGCCCCAGCATTTT
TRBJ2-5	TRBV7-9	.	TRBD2	CASSSRTRTSQGPQYF	TGTGCCAGCAGCTCCCGAACTCGGACTAGCCAGGGGCCCCAGTACTTC
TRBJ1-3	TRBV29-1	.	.	CSVVWQGYGNTIYF	TGCAGCGTTGTGTGGCAGGGGTATGGAAACACCATATATTTT
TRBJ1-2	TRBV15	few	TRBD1	CATSVRIQGNYGYTF	TGTGCCACCAGCGTCAGGATACAGGGGAACTATGGCTACACCTTC
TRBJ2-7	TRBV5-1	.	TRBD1	CASREGQGSEQYF	TGCGCCAGCAGGGAAGGACAGGGTAGCGAGCAGTACTTC
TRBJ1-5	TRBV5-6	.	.	CASSFARTMPQHF	TGTGCCAGCAGCTTCGCCAGAACCATGCCCCAGCATTTT
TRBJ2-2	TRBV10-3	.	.	CAISEEETNTGELFF	TGTGCCATCAGTGAGGAGGAAACGAACACCGGGGAGCTGTTTTTT
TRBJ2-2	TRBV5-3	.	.	CARSLGAGLGNNTGELFF	TGTGCCAGAAGCTTGGGAGCAGGACTTGGTAACAACACCGGGGAGCTGTTTTTT
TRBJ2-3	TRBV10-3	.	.	CAIRDTLPADTQYF	TGTGCCATCAGGGACACGCTACCCGCAGATACGCAGTATTTT